A single sample is the source of the 10 T cell receptor beta chains below, sequenced in a study of T cell responses to AZD1222 COVID-19 vaccine. Generated by immunoSEQ multiplex PCR, the TCRdb table keeps only in-frame clones and is missing some. The sample records about 130,000 clones, about 93% being singletons. The material sequenced was peripheral blood, taken on day 0 of AZD1222 vaccination. Every receptor here comes from an adult in good health.

Worth noting for this clone: Other nucleotide sequences from this sample produce the same CDR3. V gene TRBV6-5 combines with J gene TRBJ1-1; D unresolved. This CDR3 has 14 residues. Germline CDR1 is MNHEY and CDR2 is SVGAGI. V gave up 2 bases and J gave up 0 bases, with 7 bases separating them. CDR3 DNA sequence: TGTGCCAGCAGTTACGGCGGGGTGAACACTGAAGCTTTCTTT. Translated: CASSYGGVNTEAFF.

CDR3 sequence reads: CASSSTQGAGNEQFF. The DNA for the CDR3 is TGTGCCAGTAGTTCCACACAGGGGGCTGGGAATGAGCAGTTCTTC. The V and J genes are TRBV19 and TRBJ2-1; 9 nucleotides line up with TRBD1. With 5 bases clipped from V and 7 bases from J, the junction kept 9 bases outside the gene matches. This CDR3 region has 15 residues. The germline gives CDR1 LNHDA, CDR2 SQIVND (reference sequence).

The CDR3, as DNA: TGTGCCAGTAGCGGAAACACTGAAGCTTTCTTT. Its protein is CASSGNTEAFF. This chain uses TRBV19 with TRBJ1-1, with no clear D. CDR1 is LNHDA and CDR2 is SQIVND in the germline V gene (reference sequence). The germline V and J ends were trimmed by 6 bases and 2 bases, with 4 bases remaining between them. The CDR3 has 11 amino acids.

The chain is built from TRBV6-5 and TRBJ1-5; perhaps TRBD1 as D (6 bases). The CDR3 loop spans 14 amino acids. Between the trimmed V and J ends, which lost 9 bases and 0 bases, there was a span of 12 bases. The germline CDR1 and CDR2 sequences are MNHEY and SVGAGI. CDR3 bases: TGTGCCAGTTCGGGACACTTTAGCAATCAGCCCCAGCATTTT. It translates to CASSGHFSNQPQHF.

This rearrangement joins TRBV11-2 to TRBJ1-2, with D possibly matching TRBD1 (6 bases). Trimming stripped 5 bases from V and 8 bases from J, with 18 bases between. The germline V gene encodes CDR1 SGHAT and CDR2 FQNNGV. This CDR3 has 14 amino acids. CDR3 amino acids: CASSLTGAWGGYTF. CDR3 nucleotide sequence: TGTGCCAGCAGCCTGACGGGGGCTTGGGGCGGCTACACCTTC.

This clone appeared a single time. The chain combines TRBV30 with TRBJ2-7; the D gene is possibly TRBD2 (5 bases). CDR1 is GTSNPN and CDR2 is SVGIG in the germline V gene (reference sequence). V shed 0 bases and J shed 2 bases, with 17 bases lying between them. CDR3 length: 16 residues. The CDR3 protein is CAWSVRRLSHPYEQYF. The CDR3 DNA follows: TGTGCCTGGAGTGTACGGAGGTTGAGTCACCCCTACGAGCAGTACTTC.

The genes are TRBV6-1 and TRBJ1-2; D is undetermined. The CDR3 contains 13 residues. With 2 bases removed from V and 4 bases from J, the gap between germline ends came to 8 bases. Germline V CDR1 and CDR2: MNHNS, SASEGT. CDR3 amino acids: CASSEPGLYGYTF. Written as DNA, the CDR3 is TGTGCCAGCAGTGAACCAGGACTCTATGGCTACACCTTC.

The chain is built from TRBV27 and TRBJ2-2; D gene unclear. The V and J ends lost 5 bases and 1 base respectively, with 8 bases between them. In germline, CDR1 is MNHEY, CDR2 SMNVEV (reference sequence). The CDR3 is made up of 14 amino acids. Here the CDR3 reads CASSAGRNTGELFF. The CDR3 region has the DNA TGTGCCAGCAGTGCCGGACGGAACACCGGGGAGCTGTTTTTT.

The chain couples TRBV6-5 to TRBJ2-3; possible D gene TRBD1, 6 bases. V was trimmed by 0 bases and J by 0 bases, leaving 7 bases between them. The CDR3 contains 15 residues. Germline-derived CDR1 and CDR2 are MNHEY and SVGAGI. The CDR3 region is CASSYSGQSTDTQYF. The DNA of the CDR3 is TGTGCCAGCAGTTACTCCGGACAGAGCACAGATACGCAGTATTTT.

V usage is TRBV5-1 and J usage is TRBJ1-1; D possibly corresponds to TRBD1 (5 bases). Trimming shortened V by 1 base and J by 3 bases, and 10 bases separated the two germline ends. This CDR3 has 14 residues. CDR1 is SGHRS, CDR2 YFSETQ, per germline. The CDR3, as DNA: TGCGCCAGCAGCTTGCTTTTAGGGGACACTGAAGCTTTCTTT. Amino acid sequence: CASSLLLGDTEAFF.